One TCR beta chain is described in this entry. Its antigen is unidentified. These data come from a study of neurological immune-mediated disorders. General study results and limits: Phylogenetic analysis grouped 18 of 34 multiple sclerosis patients' repertoires together, suggesting a possible repertoire signature.

TCRdb itself ran the 5' RACE reads through MiXCR, one entry per CDR3 protein. The profile shows roughly 90,000 distinct CDR3 sequences, 3% to 4% of them singletons. A total of 2 million PBMCs stored at -80 degrees C provided the unsorted libraries. This CDR3 is 14 amino acids long. V lost 6 bases and J lost 3, with 18 bases in between. CDR1 is DFQATT and CDR2 is SNEGSKA in the germline V gene (reference sequence). The material sequenced was PBMCs. This sequence originates from a woman aged 45 to 65 with multiple sclerosis. The rearrangement joins TRBV20-1 to TRBJ2-7; D possibly corresponds to TRBD1 (5 bases). CDR3 coding DNA: TGCAGTGCCCCGTGGAAGGGGTACTACTACGAGCAGTACTTC. It encodes CSAPWKGYYYEQYF.